This T cell receptor (beta chain) was obtained from a study of T cells in Graves' hyperthyroidism and ophthalmopathy. Findings and caveats of the study: By a 13 V-J model, ophthalmopathy was set apart from stable hyperthyroidism.

The CDR3 sequence is 19 residues long. V gave up 1 base and J gave up 5 bases, with 24 bases separating them. Germline V CDR1 and CDR2: LGHNA, YNFKEQ. Exclusion of a patient resulted from uncontrolled infection, other autoimmune disease, pregnancy or lactation. The TCR beta CDR3 regions underwent amplification using RNA transcripts as the source. First-round RT-PCR with HTBI primers amplified the TCR CDR3 region. Using its own MiXCR run on the multiplex PCR reads, TCRdb lists one record per CDR3 protein. This sample has more than 650,000 distinct CDR3 sequences; 14% occur once, and the top ten carry roughly a tenth. As regards this clonotype: Its antigen is still unknown.

The rearrangement uses TRBV4-2 and TRBJ2-1, with D perhaps TRBD2 (6 bases). This receptor was obtained from a woman aged 18-29 years with Graves' hyperthyroidism. The sequencing input was blood. The CDR3 here is CASSQVYARRGSGDNEQFF. The CDR3 region has the DNA TGTGCCAGCAGCCAAGTATATGCTCGTCGGGGGAGTGGGGACAATGAGCAGTTCTTC.